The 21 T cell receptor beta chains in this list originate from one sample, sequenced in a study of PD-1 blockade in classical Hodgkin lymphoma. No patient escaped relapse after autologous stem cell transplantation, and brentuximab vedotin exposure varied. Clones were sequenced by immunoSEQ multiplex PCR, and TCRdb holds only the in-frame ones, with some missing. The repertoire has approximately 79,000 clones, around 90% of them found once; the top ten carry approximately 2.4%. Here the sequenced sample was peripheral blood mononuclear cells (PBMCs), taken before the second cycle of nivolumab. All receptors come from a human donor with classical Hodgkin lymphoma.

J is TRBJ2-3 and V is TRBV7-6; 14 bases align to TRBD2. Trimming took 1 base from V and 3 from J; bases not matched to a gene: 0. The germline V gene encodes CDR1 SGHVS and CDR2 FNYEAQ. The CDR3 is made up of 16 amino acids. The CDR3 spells CASSLGLAGGTDTQYF. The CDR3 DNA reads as TGTGCCAGCAGCTTAGGACTAGCGGGAGGGACAGATACGCAGTATTTT. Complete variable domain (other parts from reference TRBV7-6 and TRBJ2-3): GAGVSQSPRYKVTKRGQDVALRCDPISGHVSLYWYRQALGQGPEFLTYFNYEAQQDKSGLPNDRFSAERPEGSISTLTIQRTEQRDSAMYRCASSLGLAGGTDTQYFGPGTRLTVL.

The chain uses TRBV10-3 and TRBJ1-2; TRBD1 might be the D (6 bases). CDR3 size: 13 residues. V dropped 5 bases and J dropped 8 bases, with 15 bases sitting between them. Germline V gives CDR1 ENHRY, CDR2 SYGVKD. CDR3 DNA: TGTGCCATCAGTTGGGCTCAAGGGGGGGGCTACACCTTC. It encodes CAISWAQGGGYTF.

The CDR3 DNA sequence: TGTGCCAGCAGCCAAGGGATGGGCAGCCCCTCTGGGGCCAACGTCCTGACTTTC. It codes for CASSQGMGSPSGANVLTF. This chain uses TRBV4-2 with TRBJ2-6; D remains ambiguous. Germline-derived CDR1 and CDR2 are LGHNA and YNFKEQ. The length of the CDR3 is 18 residues. V was shortened by 1 base and J by 0 bases, with 13 bases between the two germline ends.

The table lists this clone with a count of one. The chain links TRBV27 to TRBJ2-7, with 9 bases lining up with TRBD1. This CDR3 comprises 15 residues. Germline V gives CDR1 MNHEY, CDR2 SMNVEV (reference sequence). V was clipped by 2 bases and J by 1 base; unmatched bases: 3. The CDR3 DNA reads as TGTGCCAGCAGTTTAAGGACAGGGGCGTCCTACGAGCAGTACTTC. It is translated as CASSLRTGASYEQYF.

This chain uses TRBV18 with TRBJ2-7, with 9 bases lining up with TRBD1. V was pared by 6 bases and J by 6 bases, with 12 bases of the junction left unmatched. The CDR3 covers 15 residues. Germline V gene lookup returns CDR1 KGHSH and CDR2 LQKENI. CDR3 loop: CASSLFRDRVSEQYF. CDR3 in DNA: TGTGCCAGCTCGCTCTTCCGGGACAGGGTAAGCGAGCAGTACTTC.

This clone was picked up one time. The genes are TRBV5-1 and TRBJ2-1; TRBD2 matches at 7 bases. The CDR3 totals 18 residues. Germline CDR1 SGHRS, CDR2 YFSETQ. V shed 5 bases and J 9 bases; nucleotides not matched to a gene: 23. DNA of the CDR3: TGCGCCAGCAGTTTGATAGAGTCGGGGCGGGACTACGTCGGTGAGCAGTTCTTC. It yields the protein CASSLIESGRDYVGEQFF.

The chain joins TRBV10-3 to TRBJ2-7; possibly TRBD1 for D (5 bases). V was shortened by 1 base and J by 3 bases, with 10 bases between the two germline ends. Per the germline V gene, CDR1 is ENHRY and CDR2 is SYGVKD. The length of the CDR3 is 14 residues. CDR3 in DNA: TGTGCCATCAGTGAGTTTGGTCAGGGCTACGAGCAGTACTTC. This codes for CAISEFGQGYEQYF.

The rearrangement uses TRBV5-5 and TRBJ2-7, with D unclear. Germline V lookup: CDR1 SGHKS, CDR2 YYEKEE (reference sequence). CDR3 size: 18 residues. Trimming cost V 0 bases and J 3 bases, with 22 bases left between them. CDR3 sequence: CASSLGMGYEVLYYEQYF. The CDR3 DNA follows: TGTGCCAGCAGCTTGGGTATGGGTTACGAGGTCCTGTACTACGAGCAGTACTTC.

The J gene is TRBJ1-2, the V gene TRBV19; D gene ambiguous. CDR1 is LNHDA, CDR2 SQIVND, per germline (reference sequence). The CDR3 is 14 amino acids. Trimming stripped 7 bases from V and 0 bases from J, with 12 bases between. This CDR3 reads CASTPVVANYGYTF. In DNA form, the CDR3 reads TGTGCCAGTACCCCAGTGGTCGCTAACTATGGCTACACCTTC.

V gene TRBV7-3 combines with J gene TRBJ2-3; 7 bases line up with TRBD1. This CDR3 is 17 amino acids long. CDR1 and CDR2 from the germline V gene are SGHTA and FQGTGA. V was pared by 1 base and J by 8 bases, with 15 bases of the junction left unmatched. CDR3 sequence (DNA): TGTGCCAGCAGCTTAATACCGGGACAGTCAACTCAGTCTACGCAGTATTTT. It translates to CASSLIPGQSTQSTQYF.

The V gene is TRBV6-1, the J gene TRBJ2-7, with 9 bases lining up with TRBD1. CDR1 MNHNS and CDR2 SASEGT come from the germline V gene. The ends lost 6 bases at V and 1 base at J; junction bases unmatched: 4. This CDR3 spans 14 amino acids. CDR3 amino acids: CASSQGQGSYEQYF. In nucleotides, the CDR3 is TGTGCCAGCAGCCAAGGACAGGGGTCCTACGAGCAGTACTTC.

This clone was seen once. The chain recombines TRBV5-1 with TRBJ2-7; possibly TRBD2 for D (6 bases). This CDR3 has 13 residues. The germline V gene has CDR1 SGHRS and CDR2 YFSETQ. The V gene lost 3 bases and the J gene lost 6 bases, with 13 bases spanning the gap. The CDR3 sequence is CASSWGTASEQYF. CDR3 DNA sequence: TGCGCCAGCAGCTGGGGGACTGCCTCCGAGCAGTACTTC.

CDR3 coding DNA: TGTGCCAGCACGGTTCTCCCGTCCTACAATGAGCAGTTCTTC. This codes for CASTVLPSYNEQFF. The chain joins TRBV6-1 to TRBJ2-1; D not certain. CDR3 length: 14 residues. Trimming stripped 7 bases from V and 1 base from J, with 11 bases between. Looked up from germline, CDR1 is MNHNS and CDR2 is SASEGT.

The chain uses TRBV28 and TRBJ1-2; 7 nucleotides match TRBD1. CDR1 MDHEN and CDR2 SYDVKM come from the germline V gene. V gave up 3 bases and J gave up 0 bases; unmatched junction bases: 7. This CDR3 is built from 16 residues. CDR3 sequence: CASSLPLGQTNYGYTF. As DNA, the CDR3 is TGTGCCAGCAGTTTGCCCCTGGGACAGACTAACTATGGCTACACCTTC.

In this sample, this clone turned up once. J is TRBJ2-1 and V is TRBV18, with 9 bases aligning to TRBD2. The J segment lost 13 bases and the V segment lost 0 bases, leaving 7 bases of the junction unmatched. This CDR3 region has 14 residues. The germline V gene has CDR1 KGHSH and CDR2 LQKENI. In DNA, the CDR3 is TGTGCCAGCTCACCACCGGTTGGCGGGACTAGCCAGTTCTTC. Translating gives CASSPPVGGTSQFF.

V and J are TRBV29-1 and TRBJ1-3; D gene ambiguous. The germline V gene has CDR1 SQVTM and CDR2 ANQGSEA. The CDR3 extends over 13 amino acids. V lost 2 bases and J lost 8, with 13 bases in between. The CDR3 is CSVERAIGDTIYF. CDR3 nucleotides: TGCAGCGTTGAAAGGGCGATTGGGGACACCATATATTTT.

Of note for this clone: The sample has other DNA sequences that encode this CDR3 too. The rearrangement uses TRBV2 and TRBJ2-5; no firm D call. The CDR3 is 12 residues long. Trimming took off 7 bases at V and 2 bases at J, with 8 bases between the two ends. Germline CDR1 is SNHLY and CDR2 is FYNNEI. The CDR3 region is CASNGRQETQYF. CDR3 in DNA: TGTGCCAGCAACGGCAGGCAAGAGACCCAGTACTTC.

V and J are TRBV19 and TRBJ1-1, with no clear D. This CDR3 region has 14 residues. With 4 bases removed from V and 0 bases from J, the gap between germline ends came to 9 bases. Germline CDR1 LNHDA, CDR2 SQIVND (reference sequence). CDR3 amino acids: CASSSPYMNTEAFF. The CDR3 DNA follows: TGTGCCAGTAGTAGCCCCTACATGAACACTGAAGCTTTCTTT. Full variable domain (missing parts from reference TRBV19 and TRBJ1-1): DGGITQSPKYLFRKEGQNVTLSCEQNLNHDAMYWYRQDPGQGLRLIYYSQIVNDFQKGDIAEGYSVSREKKESFPLTVTSAQKNPTAFYLCASSSPYMNTEAFFGQGTRLTVV.

The CDR3 loop is CASSLEGSGRAAEQYF. CDR3 coding DNA: TGCGCCAGCAGCTTGGAGGGTAGCGGGAGGGCAGCCGAGCAGTACTTC. The chain combines TRBV5-1 with TRBJ2-7; TRBD2 matches at 11 bases. The J segment lost 6 bases and the V segment lost 0 bases, leaving 8 bases of the junction unmatched. This CDR3 contains 16 residues. Germline V gives CDR1 SGHRS, CDR2 YFSETQ.

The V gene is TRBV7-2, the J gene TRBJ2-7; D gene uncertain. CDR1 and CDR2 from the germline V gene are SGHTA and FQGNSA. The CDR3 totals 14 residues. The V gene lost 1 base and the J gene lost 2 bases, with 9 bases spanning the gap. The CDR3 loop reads CASSLVGSAYEQYF. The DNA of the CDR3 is TGTGCCAGCAGCTTAGTTGGTAGTGCCTACGAGCAGTACTTC.

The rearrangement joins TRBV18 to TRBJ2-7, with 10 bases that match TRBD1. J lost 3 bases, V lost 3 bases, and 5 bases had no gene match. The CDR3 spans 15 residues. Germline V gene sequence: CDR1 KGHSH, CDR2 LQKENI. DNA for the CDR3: TGTGCCAGCTCACCGCGACAGGGGGCGAACTACGAGCAGTACTTC. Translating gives CASSPRQGANYEQYF. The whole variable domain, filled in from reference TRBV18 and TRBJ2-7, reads NAGVMQNPRHLVRRRGQEARLRCSPMKGHSHVYWYRQLPEEGLKFMVYLQKENIIDESGMPKERFSAEFPKEGPSILRIQQVVRGDSAAYFCASSPRQGANYEQYFGPGTRLTVT.